A single sample gave rise to the 29 T cell receptor beta chains below, sequenced in a study of early T cells in non-severe SARS-CoV-2 infection. One entry per CDR3 protein results from TCRdb running MiXCR on the 5' RACE reads. Among more than 80,000 distinct CDR3 sequences listed, 9.5% to 12% were seen once. The source material was whole blood. The receptors were sampled from an adult who was a healthcare worker with PCR-confirmed SARS-CoV-2 infection or an uninfected control (not recorded which).

This clonotype was observed many times. This chain uses TRBV7-3 with TRBJ2-3, with 10 bases that match TRBD2. J lost 4 bases, V lost 0 bases, and 1 base had no gene match. The CDR3 spans 15 residues. The germline CDR1 and CDR2 sequences are SGHTA and FQGTGA. In DNA form, the CDR3 reads TGTGCCAGCAGCTTAACCAGCGGGGGGGCAGATACGCAGTATTTT. This translates into CASSLTSGGADTQYF.

This clonotype was seen many times. The chain recombines TRBV12-3 or TRBV12-4 with TRBJ2-5; TRBD2 might be the D (5 bases). The CDR3 covers 15 residues. V was clipped by 4 bases and J by 7 bases, with 19 bases between them. The CDR3 is CASSSPGHREGTQYF. Written as DNA, the CDR3 is TGTGCCAGCAGTTCTCCGGGCCACCGGGAAGGGACCCAGTACTTC.

In this sample, this clonotype turned up many times. V and J are TRBV12-5 and TRBJ2-5, with D maybe TRBD2 (6 bases). The V and J ends lost 2 bases and 2 bases respectively, with 9 bases between them. CDR1 LGHNT and CDR2 FRNRAP come from the germline V gene. The CDR3 loop spans 14 amino acids. The CDR3 reads CASGLIGGQETQYF. Here the CDR3 DNA reads TGTGCTAGTGGTTTGATCGGGGGTCAAGAGACCCAGTACTTC.

This chain joins TRBV20-1 and TRBJ1-1; possibly TRBD1 for D (6 bases). Germline values: CDR1 DFQATT, CDR2 SNEGSKA (reference sequence). This CDR3 contains 13 residues. V shed 6 bases and J shed 4 bases, with 15 bases lying between them. As DNA, the CDR3 is TGCAGTGCCCCGAGCAGGGGAGGCACTGAAGCTTTCTTT. Amino acids: CSAPSRGGTEAFF.

The V gene is TRBV6-6, the J gene TRBJ1-1, with D maybe TRBD1 (5 bases). Trimming cost V 9 bases and J 8 bases, with 13 bases left between them. The germline V gene has CDR1 MNHNY and CDR2 SVGAGI (reference sequence). The CDR3 consists of 11 residues. This chain's CDR3 is CASRGGREAFF. Written as DNA, the CDR3 is TGTGCCAGTAGGGGTGGGAGGGAAGCTTTCTTT.

The J gene is TRBJ2-5, the V gene TRBV6-5; D might be TRBD1 (6 bases). The V gene lost 6 bases and the J gene lost 4 bases, with 15 bases spanning the gap. Germline-derived CDR1 and CDR2 are MNHEY and SVGAGI. The CDR3 runs to 14 residues. CDR3 coding DNA: TGTGCCAGCAGCTACCAATCAGGGGTAGAGACCCAGTACTTC. As protein: CASSYQSGVETQYF.

V usage is TRBV18 and J usage is TRBJ2-7; maybe TRBD2 (6 bases). The CDR3 is made up of 15 amino acids. The germline CDR1 and CDR2 sequences are KGHSH and LQKENI. The ends were cut back, 3 bases at V and 2 bases at J, with 14 bases in the middle. In nucleotides, the CDR3 is TGTGCCAGCTCACCTTTTAGCGGTACCCCCTACGAGCAGTACTTC. Translation: CASSPFSGTPYEQYF.

This clonotype was seen many times. This chain uses TRBV20-1 with TRBJ2-1; 11 bases map to TRBD2. Germline V lookup: CDR1 DFQATT, CDR2 SNEGSKA (reference sequence). J gave up 0 bases and V 8 bases, and 6 bases lay outside the gene matches. This CDR3 contains 15 residues. The CDR3 coding sequence is TGCAGTACGGGACTAGCGGTTAGCTCCTACAATGAGCAGTTCTTC. Protein product: CSTGLAVSSYNEQFF.

The J gene is TRBJ1-6, the V gene TRBV7-6, with D uncertain. With 2 bases removed from V and 7 bases from J, the gap between germline ends came to 12 bases. CDR1 is SGHVS and CDR2 is FNYEAQ in the germline V gene. CDR3 size: 15 residues. The CDR3 DNA reads as TGTGCCAGCAGCTTATCGGGGAGCATCAATTCACCCCTCCACTTT. Encoded protein: CASSLSGSINSPLHF.

In its sample, this clonotype was seen a few times. The J gene is TRBJ1-2, the V gene TRBV7-2; D ambiguous. CDR3 size: 13 residues. V lost 5 bases, J lost 1 base, and 8 bases lay in between. Germline assignment: CDR1 SGHTA and CDR2 FQGNSA. The CDR3: CASSPTVNYGYTF. CDR3 nucleotide sequence: TGTGCCAGCAGCCCCACCGTTAACTATGGCTACACCTTC.

This clonotype was counted between two and nine times. The chain uses TRBV7-9 and TRBJ2-1; D tentatively reads TRBD1 or TRBD2 (5 bases each). With 2 bases removed from V and 6 bases from J, the gap between germline ends came to 20 bases. In germline, CDR1 is SEHNR, CDR2 FQNEAQ (reference sequence). The CDR3 contains 17 residues. CDR3 amino acids: CASSLPGQRLTINEQFF. CDR3 nucleotides: TGTGCCAGCAGCTTACCGGGGCAGCGGCTTACCATCAATGAGCAGTTCTTC.

In this sample, this clonotype turned up many times. This chain connects TRBV12-3 or TRBV12-4 to TRBJ2-3, with D perhaps TRBD2 (6 bases). The V gene lost 3 bases and the J gene lost 0 bases, with 10 bases spanning the gap. The CDR3 spans 15 residues. The CDR3 here is CASSFTGTSTDTQYF. DNA for the CDR3: TGTGCCAGCAGTTTTACCGGGACTAGCACAGATACGCAGTATTTT.

This clonotype was seen more than once but under ten times. The chain links TRBV7-9 to TRBJ1-1, with D possibly being TRBD1 (6 bases). V dropped 2 bases and J dropped 6 bases, with 13 bases sitting between them. This CDR3 contains 14 residues. The V gene's germline CDR1 is SEHNR and CDR2 FQNEAQ (reference sequence). The CDR3 is CASSLKGGRAEAFF. The CDR3 nucleotides read TGTGCCAGCAGCTTAAAAGGGGGGAGGGCTGAAGCTTTCTTT. The full variable domain, its missing parts supplied by reference TRBV7-9 and TRBJ1-1, is DTGVSQNPRHKITKRGQNVTFRCDPISEHNRLYWYRQTLGQGPEFLTYFQNEAQLEKSRLLSDRFSAERPKGSFSTLEIQRTEQGDSAMYLCASSLKGGRAEAFFGQGTRLTVV.

This clonotype came up many times. The gene calls are TRBV12-3 or TRBV12-4 and TRBJ1-5; unclear D gene. The CDR3 length is 15 residues. The V and J ends lost 0 bases and 6 bases respectively, with 12 bases between them. For the CDR3, the DNA is TGTGCCAGCAGTTTAGCAGGTGGTATGGGTCAGCCCCAGCATTTT. It encodes CASSLAGGMGQPQHF.

This clonotype was detected once. The chain links TRBV7-7 to TRBJ2-3; 11 positions match TRBD1. The germline V gene has CDR1 SSHAT and CDR2 FNYEAQ (reference sequence). This CDR3 contains 16 residues. V was pared by 5 bases and J by 1 base, with 5 bases of the junction left unmatched. The CDR3, as DNA: TGTGCCAGCAGCCCCGGACAGGGGGCTGGCACAGATACGCAGTATTTT. This sequence encodes CASSPGQGAGTDTQYF.

V is TRBV6-4 and J is TRBJ1-2, with a weak D call TRBD1 (5 bases). The CDR3 totals 14 residues. Germline V gives CDR1 MRHNA, CDR2 SNTAGT. With 4 bases removed from V and 8 bases from J, the gap between germline ends came to 17 bases. The DNA of the CDR3 is TGTGCCAGCAGTGCCTCCGGACCCCGACAGGGCTACACCTTC. It yields the protein CASSASGPRQGYTF.

This clonotype was counted between two and nine times. V gene TRBV5-1 combines with J gene TRBJ1-1; TRBD1 matches at 8 bases. Trimming took 7 bases from V and 1 from J; bases not matched to a gene: 12. The germline V gene has CDR1 SGHRS and CDR2 YFSETQ. This CDR3 comprises 16 residues. The CDR3 DNA is TGCGCCAGCCGTCCGGGATCCGGGACAGGGAACACTGAAGCTTTCTTT. It is translated as CASRPGSGTGNTEAFF.

This clonotype was detected only once. A single base separates this from a much larger clone, so it may be a read error. The chain recombines TRBV5-1 with TRBJ1-1; no clear D. The germline CDR1 and CDR2 sequences are SGHRS and YFSETQ. The ends were cut back, 0 bases at V and 1 base at J, with 4 bases in the middle. This CDR3 comprises 13 residues. The CDR3 DNA follows: TGCGCCAGCAGCTTGGTAGCGAACACTGAAGCTTTCTTT. Residues: CASSLVANTEAFF.

This clonotype was counted only a few times. V gene TRBV4-1 combines with J gene TRBJ2-7, with 9 bases aligning to TRBD2. The CDR3 is 15 residues long. Germline V gene sequence: CDR1 MGHRA, CDR2 YSYEKL. J gave up 4 bases and V 0 bases, and 4 bases lay outside the gene matches. CDR3 sequence: CASSQDPGLAYEQYF. For the CDR3, the DNA is TGCGCCAGCAGCCAAGATCCGGGACTAGCTTACGAGCAGTACTTC.

This clonotype was observed many times. The rearrangement joins TRBV20-1 to TRBJ2-1, with D hard to call. Trimming stripped 5 bases from V and 0 bases from J, with 17 bases between. From germline, CDR1 is DFQATT and CDR2 SNEGSKA (reference sequence). This CDR3 has 16 residues. CDR3 region: CSAGLVSASSYNEQFF. The DNA for the CDR3 is TGCAGTGCTGGCCTCGTTTCCGCCAGCTCCTACAATGAGCAGTTCTTC.

V gene TRBV29-1 combines with J gene TRBJ1-4, with 7 bases matching TRBD1. CDR1 is SQVTM, CDR2 ANQGSEA, per germline. CDR3 size: 13 residues. J lost 8 bases, V lost 5 bases, and 8 bases had no gene match. The CDR3 is CSVSNRGWEKLFF. CDR3 DNA sequence: TGCAGCGTTTCGAACAGGGGATGGGAAAAACTGTTTTTT.

In its sample, this clonotype was seen many times. This sequence joins TRBV5-1 and TRBJ1-4, with D tentatively TRBD1 (6 bases). This CDR3 region has 14 residues. The germline CDR1 and CDR2 sequences are SGHRS and YFSETQ. The V end was cut by 7 bases, the J end by 3 bases, with 13 bases between. Here the CDR3 DNA reads TGCGCCAGCGGCACAGGGATGCCTAATGAAAAACTGTTTTTT. It encodes CASGTGMPNEKLFF.

This clonotype was seen only a few times. The V and J genes are TRBV20-1 and TRBJ1-1, with D unclear. Germline assignment: CDR1 DFQATT and CDR2 SNEGSKA (reference sequence). V was pared by 0 bases and J by 1 base, with 9 bases between. The CDR3 extends over 14 amino acids. The CDR3 nucleotides are TGCAGTGCTAGAGATCGGCGGGAGAACACTGAAGCTTTCTTT. Translating it yields CSARDRRENTEAFF.

This clonotype has just a few counts. The rearrangement uses TRBV6-6 and TRBJ2-5; D unresolved. Germline-derived CDR1 and CDR2 are MNHNY and SVGAGI (reference sequence). Trimming removed 5 bases at V and 4 bases at J, with 2 bases between. CDR3 size: 10 residues. CDR3 DNA sequence: TGTGCCAGCAGTCGAGAGACCCAGTACTTC. Residues: CASSRETQYF.

The table lists this clonotype with many counts. The rearrangement links TRBV19 to TRBJ1-5; TRBD1 matches 9 bases. Germline CDR1 LNHDA, CDR2 SQIVND (reference sequence). J lost 0 bases, V lost 3 bases, and 12 bases had no gene match. The CDR3 covers 19 residues. CDR3 sequence reads: CASSIYPDRGIYSNQPQHF. The CDR3 nucleotides are TGTGCCAGTAGTATCTATCCGGACAGGGGAATTTATAGCAATCAGCCCCAGCATTTT.

There are a few counts of this clonotype. This chain connects TRBV6-1 to TRBJ1-1; 7 bases match TRBD1. J lost 0 bases, V lost 11 bases, and 6 bases had no gene match. Germline CDR1 is MNHNS and CDR2 is SASEGT. This CDR3 region has 13 residues. CDR3 nucleotide sequence: TGTGCCGGGACAGACAGGATGAACACTGAAGCTTTCTTT. It is translated as CAGTDRMNTEAFF.

This clonotype occurred many times. The V call is TRBV6-2 or TRBV6-3, the J call TRBJ2-1; 9 nucleotides line up with TRBD2. Trimming removed 7 bases from V and 3 bases from J; junction bases left unmatched: 4. The CDR3 covers 14 residues. Germline V lookup: CDR1 MNHEY, CDR2 SVGEGT. The CDR3 region has the DNA TGTGCCAGCACAGGCGGGAGGGACTACAATGAGCAGTTCTTC. This gives the protein CASTGGRDYNEQFF.

The chain joins TRBV6-1 to TRBJ2-3, with 7 bases aligning to TRBD1. Trimming cost V 5 bases and J 5 bases; bases outside gene matches: 4. Germline V gene lookup returns CDR1 MNHNS and CDR2 SASEGT. The CDR3 has 13 amino acids. In DNA form, the CDR3 reads TGTGCCAGCAGTCCGAGACAGGGAGATACGCAGTATTTT. This sequence encodes CASSPRQGDTQYF.

At least ten counts were recorded for this clonotype. The chain employs TRBV2 and TRBJ1-5, with D possibly being TRBD1 (6 bases). The ends were cut back, 4 bases at V and 1 base at J, with 11 bases in the middle. The CDR3 totals 15 residues. The germline V gene encodes CDR1 SNHLY and CDR2 FYNNEI. The CDR3 protein is CASSVTGNSNQPQHF. CDR3 sequence (DNA): TGTGCCAGCAGTGTTACAGGGAACAGCAATCAGCCCCAGCATTTT.